The 32 T cell receptor beta chains listed next were all sequenced from one sample in a study of T cell repertoires in cytomegalovirus infection (dated by TCRdb to the late 2010s). The sample's treatment or condition label, in plain terms: in vitro stimulation with specific CMV peptide epitopes to enrich CMV-specific T cells. The reads were generated on an Illumina HiSeq 1500. TCRdb itself trimmed the public reads at Q25 with fastp, ran MiXCR and retained productive beta chains. Every entry covers one CDR3 protein and lists the most common genes and DNA from its rows. The sample yields hundreds of thousands of distinct CDR3 sequences; roughly 33% were counted once. The ten largest make up around 12% of the sample. The antigens for these receptors are not known. This sample comprised cultured CD8+ T cells from PBMCs, obtained from culture after CMV antigen stimulation. Source of these receptors: a human donor in good health (CMV status not recorded). Some clones in this sample may be carry-over from other donors' samples.

The chain employs TRBV9 and TRBJ2-5; possibly TRBD1 for D (5 bases). V was cut by 2 bases and J by 3 bases, with 11 bases left in between. CDR1 is SGDLS and CDR2 is YYNGEE in the germline V gene. CDR3 length: 14 amino acids. CDR3 amino acids: CASSVGQGEETQYF. The DNA for the CDR3 is TGTGCCAGCAGCGTCGGACAAGGGGAAGAGACCCAGTACTTC.

The chain is built from TRBV5-6 and TRBJ2-3; possibly TRBD2 for D (7 bases). The V end lost 3 bases, the J end lost 3 bases, and 11 bases lay between the germline ends. The CDR3 covers 14 residues. The V gene's germline CDR1 is SGHDT and CDR2 YYEEEE. In DNA form, the CDR3 reads TGTGCCAGCAGCTGGCGGGGGCTGACAGATACGCAGTATTTT. Translating it yields CASSWRGLTDTQYF.

This chain connects TRBV12-5 to TRBJ2-7; no reliable D call. The CDR3 is 14 residues long. V shed 5 bases and J shed 2 bases, with 13 bases lying between them. CDR1 is LGHNT, CDR2 FRNRAP, per germline. The CDR3 DNA follows: TGTGCTAGTGGTCGAAGAGACGGAGCCTACGAGCAGTACGTC. Its protein is CASGRRDGAYEQYV.

Note on this clonotype: The CDR3 ends on some other residue instead of the conserved phenylalanine or tryptophan, so this is likely a read error. This rearrangement joins TRBV23-1 to TRBJ2-2; the D gene could be TRBD1 or TRBD2 (5 bases each). TRBV23-1 is an ORF, with its function uncertain. The CDR3 is 15 residues long. Deletions cut 6 bases from V and 0 bases from J, with 11 bases between. The DNA of the CDR3 is TGCGCCAGCAGCCCCAGGGACGCGAACACCGGGGAGCTGTTTTTA. Its protein product is CASSPRDANTGELFL.

V and J are TRBV7-9 and TRBJ1-2; D might be TRBD1 (5 bases). Germline CDR1 and CDR2: SEHNR and FQNEAQ (reference sequence). This CDR3 has 15 amino acids. Deletions cut 0 bases from V and 4 bases from J, with 12 bases between. In DNA form, the CDR3 reads TGTGCCAGCAGCTTAGCGCGGGGGGAGATCTATGGCTACACCTTC. Protein product: CASSLARGEIYGYTF.

The V call is TRBV5-4, the J call TRBJ1-5; 9 nucleotides align to TRBD1. The CDR3 has 15 residues. With 4 bases clipped from V and 7 bases from J, the junction kept 9 bases outside the gene matches. Germline-derived CDR1 and CDR2 are SGHNT and YYREEE (reference sequence). Here the CDR3 DNA reads TGTGCCAGCAGCCCGGACAGGGGAATTGGACAGCCCCAGCATTTT. It specifies CASSPDRGIGQPQHF.

CDR3 nucleotides: TGTGCCAGCAGCCAAGAAGCCGGGAGAGGGGCTTTCTTT. Translation gives CASSQEAGRGAFF. The chain is built from TRBV14 and TRBJ1-1; D is undetermined. This CDR3 comprises 13 residues. Trimming left V 0 bases short and J 11 bases short, with 13 bases between. CDR1 is SGHDN and CDR2 is FVKESK in the germline V gene.

This clonotype appeared a single time. The chain has TRBV20-1 and TRBJ1-1; perhaps TRBD1 as D (5 bases). With 6 bases removed from V and 0 bases from J, the gap between germline ends came to 17 bases. This CDR3 comprises 15 residues. Germline-derived CDR1 and CDR2 are DFQATT and SNEGSKA (reference sequence). This CDR3 reads CSARAREGMNTEAFF. The CDR3 DNA sequence: TGCAGTGCCCGAGCCAGGGAGGGCATGAACACTGAAGCTTTCTTT.

The chain joins TRBV11-2 to TRBJ1-6, with D tentatively TRBD1 (5 bases). Trimming cost V 0 bases and J 10 bases, with 10 bases left between them. Germline loops: CDR1 SGHAT, CDR2 FQNNGV. The CDR3 is 14 amino acids. CDR3 sequence (DNA): TGTGCCAGCAGCTTAGATCCAGGGATATCACCCCTCCACTTT. Its protein product is CASSLDPGISPLHF. The whole variable domain, remainder taken from reference TRBV11-2 and TRBJ1-6, is EAGVAQSPRYKIIEKRQSVAFWCNPISGHATLYWYQQILGQGPKLLIQFQNNGVVDDSQLPKDRFSAERLKGVDSTLKIQPAKLEDSAVYLCASSLDPGISPLHFGNGTRLTVT.

The J gene is TRBJ1-1, the V gene TRBV20-1, with D hard to call. V shed 2 bases and J shed 0 bases, with 7 bases lying between them. This CDR3 is built from 13 residues. Germline CDR1 and CDR2: DFQATT and SNEGSKA (reference sequence). The DNA for the CDR3 is TGCAGTGCTAGACCATTAATGAACACTGAAGCTTTCTTT. Translating gives CSARPLMNTEAFF.

The chain links TRBV15 to TRBJ1-2, with a weak D call TRBD1 (5 bases). Trimming stripped 3 bases from V and 7 bases from J, with 18 bases between. This CDR3 comprises 15 residues. The germline gives CDR1 LNHNV, CDR2 YYDKDF (reference sequence). CDR3 DNA sequence: TGTGCCACCAGCAGCCGCCGGGACTCCACGGGTGGCTACACCTTC. This gives the protein CATSSRRDSTGGYTF. Full variable domain (rest looked up from reference TRBV15 and TRBJ1-2): DAMVIQNPRYQVTQFGKPVTLSCSQTLNHNVMYWYQQKSSQAPKLLFHYYDKDFNNEADTPDNFQSRRPNTSFCFLDIRSPGLGDTAMYLCATSSRRDSTGGYTFGSGTRLTVV.

The chain joins TRBV7-9 to TRBJ2-7; D is possibly TRBD1 or TRBD2 (5 bases each). The CDR3 loop spans 14 amino acids. V lost 4 bases and J lost 7, with 17 bases in between. Germline V gives CDR1 SEHNR, CDR2 FQNEAQ (reference sequence). The CDR3 nucleotides read TGTGCCAGCAGCTCCGAGGGGTACCCGAGGGAGCAGTACGTC. The encoded protein is CASSSEGYPREQYV.

Worth noting for this clonotype: Mismatch with germline at one junction end may stem from a read error. J is TRBJ2-2 and V is TRBV5-3; 7 bases agree with TRBD1. TRBV5-3 is known as an ORF, though its function is uncertain. The CDR3 is 17 residues long. In DNA, the CDR3 is TGTGCCAGCAGCTGGGATGACAGGGCACTATTCGGCGGGGAGCTGTTTTTT. Its protein is CASSWDDRALFGGELFF.

The genes are TRBV27 and TRBJ2-3, with 9 positions matching TRBD1. Germline trimming cut 6 bases from V and 0 bases from J; bases unmatched to any gene: 7. The CDR3 spans 16 residues. Germline V gene sequence: CDR1 MNHEY, CDR2 SMNVEV (reference sequence). The CDR3 reads CASRRLGQGSTDTQYF. The CDR3 DNA reads as TGTGCCAGCAGGCGGCTGGGACAGGGAAGCACAGATACGCAGTATTTT.

This clonotype was recorded a few times. This chain uses TRBV5-6 with TRBJ1-1, with D unclear. This CDR3 spans 12 amino acids. Trimming stripped 4 bases from V and 3 bases from J, with 7 bases between. Germline CDR1 is SGHDT and CDR2 is YYEEEE. CDR3 region: CASSKYDTEAFF. The CDR3 DNA sequence: TGTGCCAGCAGCAAGTACGACACTGAAGCTTTCTTT.

The rearrangement uses TRBV7-9 and TRBJ2-1, with D perhaps matching TRBD2 (7 bases). The CDR3 extends over 13 amino acids. Germline V gene data show CDR1 as SEHNR and CDR2 as FQNEAQ (reference sequence). V lost 2 bases and J lost 14, with 16 bases in between. The CDR3 nucleotides are TGTGCCAGCAGCTTAATCCGGGAGGCAGGGGAGTTCTTC. Its protein is CASSLIREAGEFF. Complete variable domain (other parts from reference TRBV7-9 and TRBJ2-1): DTGVSQNPRHKITKRGQNVTFRCDPISEHNRLYWYRQTLGQGPEFLTYFQNEAQLEKSRLLSDRFSAERPKGSFSTLEIQRTEQGDSAMYLCASSLIREAGEFFGPGTRLTVL.

The chain carries TRBV10-3 and TRBJ2-1, with 10 bases matching TRBD1. The CDR3 runs 15 residues. After removal of 6 bases from V and 4 bases from J, the junction contained 6 bases not matched to a gene. Germline V CDR1 and CDR2: ENHRY, SYGVKD. The CDR3 coding sequence is TGTGCCATCAGGCGACAGGGGGCGGAATACAATGAGCAGTTCTTC. Translated, it gives CAIRRQGAEYNEQFF.

Written as DNA, the CDR3 is TGCAGTGCCACCCGCGGAGACACCACCTACAATGAGCAGTTCTTC. This gives the protein CSATRGDTTYNEQFF. The J gene is TRBJ2-1, the V gene TRBV20-1; D unclear. The CDR3 is 15 amino acids. CDR1 DFQATT and CDR2 SNEGSKA come from the germline V gene (reference sequence). V shed 6 bases and J shed 2 bases, with 17 bases lying between them.

The chain has TRBV27 and TRBJ2-7; D not certain. Deletions cut 8 bases from V and 1 base from J, with 9 bases between. Germline CDR1 and CDR2: MNHEY and SMNVEV (reference sequence). The CDR3 has 12 amino acids. Written as DNA, the CDR3 is TGTGCCAGCGGTAAGGTGTCCTACGAGCAGTACTTC. Amino acid sequence: CASGKVSYEQYF.

The CDR3 is CASSYSSGTVLIYGYTF. CDR3 coding DNA: TGTGCCAGCAGTTACTCCTCCGGGACAGTATTGATCTATGGCTACACCTTC. The chain recombines TRBV6-5 with TRBJ1-2; 7 bases line up with TRBD1. The CDR3 consists of 17 residues. Germline trimming cut 0 bases from V and 4 bases from J; bases unmatched to any gene: 11. CDR1 MNHEY and CDR2 SVGAGI come from the germline V gene.

The chain joins TRBV6-8 to TRBJ1-2; no firm D call. Germline assignment: CDR1 MNHGY and CDR2 SAAAGT. V was trimmed by 2 bases and J by 7 bases, leaving 8 bases between them. The CDR3 extends over 12 amino acids. The CDR3 reads CASSYGTGGYTF. The CDR3, as DNA: TGTGCCAGCAGTTACGGTACGGGTGGCTACACCTTC.

This clonotype was observed at least ten times. The genes are TRBV7-8 and TRBJ2-7; 12 nucleotides line up with TRBD2. The CDR3 is made up of 17 amino acids. V trimming: 5 bases; J trimming: 1 base; junction bases outside the gene matches: 9. Germline CDR1 is SGHVS and CDR2 is FQNEAQ. The chain's CDR3 is CASSLGLAGLSSYEQYV. The CDR3 DNA is TGTGCCAGCAGCCTTGGACTAGCGGGGCTATCATCCTACGAGCAGTACGTC.

This clonotype was picked up a small number of times. The rearrangement uses TRBV27 and TRBJ2-1, with TRBD2 matching 7 bases. The V gene's germline CDR1 is MNHEY and CDR2 SMNVEV (reference sequence). Losses at the gene ends were 0 bases for V and 3 bases for J; bases not matched to a gene: 5. This CDR3 spans 16 amino acids. The DNA of the CDR3 is TGTGCCAGCAGTTTATCGAGCGGGGACTTCTACAATGAGCAGTTCTTC. Its protein is CASSLSSGDFYNEQFF.

V gene TRBV7-6 combines with J gene TRBJ2-1; 8 bases line up with TRBD1. The CDR3 is 14 residues long. Trimming cost V 3 bases and J 7 bases; bases outside gene matches: 5. Germline CDR1 is SGHVS and CDR2 is FNYEAQ. The CDR3 DNA follows: TGTGCCAGCAGCTTCCTGACAGGGGAGAATGAGCAGTTCTTC. Amino acid sequence: CASSFLTGENEQFF. Complete variable domain (other parts from reference TRBV7-6 and TRBJ2-1): GAGVSQSPRYKVTKRGQDVALRCDPISGHVSLYWYRQALGQGPEFLTYFNYEAQQDKSGLPNDRFSAERPEGSISTLTIQRTEQRDSAMYRCASSFLTGENEQFFGPGTRLTVL.

V gene TRBV4-3 combines with J gene TRBJ2-2; D remains ambiguous. From germline, CDR1 is LGHNA and CDR2 YSLEER. The CDR3 spans 15 residues. V gave up 4 bases and J gave up 1 base, with 10 bases separating them. This CDR3 reads CASSPGSRNTGELFF. For the CDR3, the DNA is TGCGCCAGCAGCCCCGGGTCCCGGAACACCGGGGAGCTGTTTTTT.

This clonotype was picked up a small number of times. The V call is TRBV14, the J call TRBJ2-2; D is unclear. Germline lookup yields CDR1 SGHDN and CDR2 FVKESK. V was shortened by 0 bases and J by 0 bases, with 11 bases between the two germline ends. The CDR3 loop spans 17 amino acids. The CDR3 is CASSQEESETNTGELFF. The CDR3, as DNA: TGTGCCAGCAGCCAAGAGGAATCAGAGACGAACACCGGGGAGCTGTTTTTT.

This sequence joins TRBV2 and TRBJ1-6; D call uncertain. V lost 4 bases and J lost 14, with 6 bases in between. The germline V gene has CDR1 SNHLY and CDR2 FYNNEI. The CDR3 contains 10 residues. This chain's CDR3 is CASSGSSLHF. The CDR3 bases are TGTGCCAGCAGTGGTTCGTCCCTCCACTTT. Filled out from reference TRBV2 and TRBJ1-6, the complete variable domain reads EPEVTQTPSHQVTQMGQEVILRCVPISNHLYFYWYRQILGQKVEFLVSFYNNEISEKSEIFDDQFSVERPDGSNFTLKIRSTKLEDSAMYFCASSGSSLHFGNGTRLTVT.

In this sample, this clonotype turned up a few times. The chain employs TRBV12-3 or TRBV12-4 and TRBJ1-2; D unclear. Trimming shortened V by 3 bases and J by 5 bases, and 19 bases separated the two germline ends. The CDR3 loop spans 16 amino acids. CDR3 region: CASSFLGRHHEYGYTF. The CDR3, as DNA: TGTGCCAGCAGTTTTTTAGGGAGACACCACGAATATGGCTACACCTTC.

This clonotype was seen more than once but under ten times. The J gene is TRBJ2-3, the V gene TRBV11-2, with 11 bases lining up with TRBD2. The trim removed 5 bases at V and 5 bases at J, leaving 15 bases unmatched. The CDR3 totals 18 residues. Germline V gives CDR1 SGHAT, CDR2 FQNNGV. The CDR3 DNA follows: TGTGCCAGCAGCCCAGGGGGTTGGCTAGCGGGGGGCGAAGATACGCAGTATTTT. Translating gives CASSPGGWLAGGEDTQYF.

J is TRBJ2-1 and V is TRBV7-2, with D maybe TRBD2 (7 bases). Germline V lookup: CDR1 SGHTA, CDR2 FQGNSA. The ends were cut back, 1 base at V and 9 bases at J, with 16 bases in the middle. The CDR3 has 15 amino acids. The DNA of the CDR3 is TGTGCCAGCAGCTTAGGGGGGGGGGCGGACATTGAGCAGTTCTTC. It specifies CASSLGGGADIEQFF.

The chain combines TRBV9 with TRBJ1-1, with D maybe TRBD1 (5 bases). V lost 3 bases, J lost 5 bases, and 17 bases lay in between. Looked up from germline, CDR1 is SGDLS and CDR2 is YYNGEE. The CDR3 totals 15 residues. The CDR3 sequence: CASSDTIRGRTEAFF. The CDR3, as DNA: TGTGCCAGCAGCGATACGATTCGGGGGAGGACTGAAGCTTTCTTT. The full variable domain, in which reference TRBV9 and TRBJ1-1 provide the parts outside the CDR3, is DSGVTQTPKHLITATGQRVTLRCSPRSGDLSVYWYQQSLDQGLQFLIQYYNGEERAKGNILERFSAQQFPDLHSELNLSSLELGDSALYFCASSDTIRGRTEAFFGQGTRLTVV.

This clonotype was seen a handful of times. V gene TRBV7-6 combines with J gene TRBJ2-3; 13 bases fit TRBD2. The V gene's germline CDR1 is SGHVS and CDR2 FNYEAQ. V was clipped by 0 bases and J by 1 base; unmatched bases: 4. This CDR3 contains 18 residues. The CDR3 is CASSLAPLAGGGTDTQYF. The CDR3 DNA sequence: TGTGCCAGCAGCTTAGCGCCACTAGCGGGGGGGGGCACAGATACGCAGTATTTT.